The 26 T cell receptor beta chains presented below share a single source sample, sequenced in a study of identical twins. MiXCR, run by TCRdb on the 5' RACE reads, gives a single entry per CDR3 protein. Among about 100,000 distinct CDR3 sequences listed, about 6.1% were seen once. Sequencing was done on a sample of memory T cells sorted from blood. These receptors were taken from a woman in her forties or fifties in good health.

This clonotype was recorded many times. The V call is TRBV29-1, the J call TRBJ2-7; D possibly corresponds to TRBD2 (5 bases). Germline lookup yields CDR1 SQVTM and CDR2 ANQGSEA. V lost 4 bases and J lost 6, with 10 bases in between. The length of the CDR3 is 11 residues. CDR3 in amino acids: CSVGLAGEQYV. For the CDR3, the DNA is TGCAGCGTTGGCCTAGCAGGCGAGCAGTACGTC.

The table lists this clonotype with a few counts. The J gene is TRBJ2-1, the V gene TRBV20-1; a weak D match, TRBD1 (5 bases). From germline, CDR1 is DFQATT and CDR2 SNEGSKA (reference sequence). The CDR3 is 12 residues long. Trimming left V 2 bases short and J 9 bases short, with 11 bases between. The CDR3 region is CSARSGAVEQFF. CDR3 in DNA: TGCAGTGCTAGATCTGGGGCGGTTGAGCAGTTCTTC.

This clonotype was seen more than once but under ten times. The chain recombines TRBV3-1 with TRBJ2-7; D is unresolved. This CDR3 comprises 12 residues. Germline V gene sequence: CDR1 LGHDT, CDR2 YNNKEL (reference sequence). The germline V and J ends were trimmed by 1 base and 1 base, with 2 bases remaining between them. The CDR3 nucleotides are TGTGCCAGCAGCCAAGGATCCTACGAGCAGTACTTC. Its translation: CASSQGSYEQYF.

The CDR3 loop is CASKTGSNIQYF. CDR3 DNA sequence: TGTGCCAGCAAGACGGGCAGTAACATTCAGTACTTC. This chain links TRBV6-1 with TRBJ2-4; D not resolved. The germline V gene has CDR1 MNHNS and CDR2 SASEGT. Trimming removed 7 bases at V and 7 bases at J, with 11 bases between. The CDR3 spans 12 residues.

This clonotype has a handful of counts. This sequence joins TRBV20-1 and TRBJ2-1, with TRBD1 identical over 9 bases. Germline V gene lookup returns CDR1 DFQATT and CDR2 SNEGSKA (reference sequence). The V segment lost 5 bases and the J segment 9 bases; nucleotides outside the gene matches: 5. The CDR3 extends over 12 amino acids. The CDR3 protein is CSAADRGVEQFF. As DNA, the CDR3 is TGCAGTGCTGCAGACAGGGGGGTTGAGCAGTTCTTC.

The rearrangement links TRBV7-2 to TRBJ2-5, with no clear D. V gave up 3 bases and J gave up 2 bases, with 7 bases separating them. The CDR3 spans 13 residues. CDR1 is SGHTA, CDR2 FQGNSA, per germline. The CDR3 bases are TGTGCCAGCAGCTTGGATTTTCAAGAGACCCAGTACTTC. This translates into CASSLDFQETQYF.

This clonotype came up many times. The CDR3 DNA is TGTGCCAGCAGTCGAAAGGGCGAGCAGTACTTC. This sequence encodes CASSRKGEQYF. This sequence joins TRBV12-3 or TRBV12-4 and TRBJ2-7; D is ambiguous. The V end lost 5 bases, the J end lost 6 bases, and 8 bases lay between the germline ends. The CDR3 consists of 11 residues.

At least ten counts were recorded for this clonotype. The chain links TRBV29-1 to TRBJ1-3, with D perhaps matching TRBD1 (5 bases). Trimming cost V 4 bases and J 4 bases, with 14 bases left between them. This CDR3 has 14 amino acids. Germline-derived CDR1 and CDR2 are SQVTM and ANQGSEA. In DNA, the CDR3 is TGCAGCGTTGTATGGGGGATCGGGGGAAACACCATATATTTT. Translated: CSVVWGIGGNTIYF.

The chain combines TRBV20-1 with TRBJ2-1; 9 positions agree with TRBD2. This CDR3 is built from 14 residues. Trimming took 5 bases from V and 3 from J; bases not matched to a gene: 5. The germline CDR1 and CDR2 sequences are DFQATT and SNEGSKA (reference sequence). The CDR3 sequence: CSAPLAGFYNEQFF. Here the CDR3 DNA reads TGCAGTGCTCCACTAGCGGGCTTCTACAATGAGCAGTTCTTC.

In regard to this clonotype: One junction end does not reproduce the germline sequence, and a read error may be involved. The chain has TRBV7-7 and TRBJ2-3; D not resolved. The CDR3 sequence is 14 residues long. Germline CDR1 reads SSHAT; CDR2 reads FNYEAQ (reference sequence). Written as DNA, the CDR3 is TGTGCTAGCAGCCTAGACTGGCGCACAGATACGCAGTATTTT. Protein product: CASSLDWRTDTQYF.

The rearrangement uses TRBV5-4 and TRBJ1-6; TRBD1 aligns across 11 bases. V shed 0 bases, J shed 8 bases, and the junction held 1 base outside the gene matches. This CDR3 comprises 15 residues. Germline CDR1 and CDR2: SGHNT and YYREEE (reference sequence). CDR3 nucleotides: TGTGCCAGCAGCTTGGGGACAGGGGGCGATTCACCCCTCCACTTT. Residues: CASSLGTGGDSPLHF.

A few counts support this clonotype. V gene TRBV14 combines with J gene TRBJ2-1, with TRBD2 identical over 8 bases. The CDR3 contains 16 residues. V lost 5 bases and J lost 3; bases outside the gene matches: 9. Germline V gives CDR1 SGHDN, CDR2 FVKESK. This CDR3 reads CASSSLSGNFYNEQFF. Written as DNA, the CDR3 is TGTGCCAGCAGCTCCCTTAGCGGGAATTTCTACAATGAGCAGTTCTTC.

The CDR3 region has the DNA TGTGCCAGCAGCCCCATAGCGGGAGGCAAAGGAGATACGCAGTATTTT. It translates to CASSPIAGGKGDTQYF. V and J are TRBV5-6 and TRBJ2-3; 10 bases are a match to TRBD2. V gave up 4 bases and J gave up 5 bases; unmatched junction bases: 10. Germline values: CDR1 SGHDT, CDR2 YYEEEE. This CDR3 region has 16 residues.

This clonotype was counted a few times. This chain joins TRBV2 and TRBJ1-5; D is unclear. The V end was cut by 6 bases, the J end by 4 bases, with 10 bases between. Germline CDR1 is SNHLY and CDR2 is FYNNEI. CDR3 size: 13 residues. The CDR3, as DNA: TGTGCCAGCAGAGACCGGACGAATCAGCCCCAGCATTTT. It encodes CASRDRTNQPQHF.

This chain connects TRBV20-1 to TRBJ2-1; D call uncertain. Trimming removed 6 bases from V and 7 bases from J, with 13 bases in between. The CDR3 totals 12 residues. Germline V gives CDR1 DFQATT, CDR2 SNEGSKA (reference sequence). CDR3: CSAPIGFNEQFF. The CDR3 nucleotides are TGCAGTGCCCCGATTGGATTTAATGAGCAGTTCTTC.

Ten or more counts support this clonotype. This sequence joins TRBV29-1 and TRBJ2-5; D is perhaps TRBD1 (6 bases). The germline CDR1 and CDR2 sequences are SQVTM and ANQGSEA. The V gene lost 4 bases and the J gene lost 0 bases, with 21 bases spanning the gap. The CDR3 has 17 amino acids. DNA of the CDR3: TGCAGCGTTGTTCAACGGGGCAGGGGCGGGTACCAAGAGACCCAGTACTTC. It encodes CSVVQRGRGGYQETQYF.

This clonotype appeared many times. The chain uses TRBV2 and TRBJ1-5, with TRBD1 matching over 12 bases. This CDR3 is 14 amino acids long. V was pared by 4 bases and J by 6 bases, with 1 base of the junction left unmatched. Per the germline V gene, CDR1 is SNHLY and CDR2 is FYNNEI. CDR3 in amino acids: CASSGGQGAQPQHF. The CDR3, as DNA: TGTGCCAGCAGTGGGGGACAGGGGGCTCAGCCCCAGCATTTT.

This clonotype was seen a few times. This chain connects TRBV14 to TRBJ2-5; perhaps TRBD1 as D (7 bases). The CDR3 has 16 amino acids. V shed 5 bases and J shed 2 bases, with 18 bases lying between them. Germline V gene data show CDR1 as SGHDN and CDR2 as FVKESK. The CDR3 is CASSSTRAGQQETQYF. The CDR3 coding sequence is TGTGCCAGCAGCTCCACCCGGGCGGGACAGCAAGAGACCCAGTACTTC.

This chain links TRBV6-5 with TRBJ2-1; D uncertain. The length of the CDR3 is 18 residues. V lost 2 bases to trimming and J lost 0 bases, with 17 bases between them. Germline V lookup: CDR1 MNHEY, CDR2 SVGAGI. The CDR3 sequence: CASSYALVLTSSYNEQFF. The CDR3 coding sequence is TGTGCCAGCAGTTACGCCCTGGTTCTGACAAGCTCCTACAATGAGCAGTTCTTC.

This clonotype was observed at least ten times. This chain connects TRBV9 to TRBJ2-7; D unresolved. Germline CDR1 is SGDLS and CDR2 is YYNGEE. The CDR3 is 12 residues long. V gave up 7 bases and J gave up 1 base, with 9 bases separating them. The CDR3 DNA follows: TGTGCCAGCTCATCCGTATCCTACGAGCAGTACTTC. This gives the protein CASSSVSYEQYF.

This clonotype turned up a few times. As DNA, the CDR3 is TGTGCCAGCAGTGAAAATTTAGCAGCTGAAGCTTTCTTT. Translating gives CASSENLAAEAFF. V usage is TRBV6-1 and J usage is TRBJ1-1; D not resolved. Looked up from germline, CDR1 is MNHNS and CDR2 is SASEGT. This CDR3 comprises 13 residues. Between the trimmed V and J ends, which lost 2 bases and 6 bases, there was a span of 10 bases.

This clonotype was counted between two and nine times. The rearrangement joins TRBV5-1 to TRBJ1-1; D is possibly TRBD1 (5 bases). The germline gives CDR1 SGHRS, CDR2 YFSETQ. CDR3 length: 17 amino acids. V lost 0 bases and J lost 0, with 15 bases in between. CDR3 loop: CASSLAPGSPMNTEAFF. Here the CDR3 DNA reads TGCGCCAGCAGCTTGGCCCCAGGGTCACCGATGAACACTGAAGCTTTCTTT.

The table lists this clonotype with many counts. This rearrangement joins TRBV12-3 or TRBV12-4 to TRBJ1-5; D possibly corresponds to TRBD1 (5 bases). The CDR3 covers 17 residues. The V gene lost 6 bases and the J gene lost 4 bases, with 22 bases spanning the gap. DNA of the CDR3: TGTGCCAGCAGCCCAAATAGGGGTGCCGTCGGGAATCAGCCCCAGCATTTT. Residues: CASSPNRGAVGNQPQHF.

This clonotype showed up many times. The chain has TRBV15 and TRBJ2-1; 8 positions agree with TRBD2. The V and J ends lost 3 bases and 5 bases, in that order; junction bases with no gene match: 9. CDR1 and CDR2 from the germline V gene are LNHNV and YYDKDF (reference sequence). The CDR3 spans 16 residues. The DNA for the CDR3 is TGTGCCACCAGCAGGGACACTAGCGGACACAACAATGAGCAGTTCTTC. Its protein is CATSRDTSGHNNEQFF.

This clonotype was counted ten times or more. The chain couples TRBV6-5 to TRBJ2-5, with 7 positions matching TRBD1. Germline trimming cut 3 bases from V and 2 bases from J; bases unmatched to any gene: 6. Germline loops: CDR1 MNHEY, CDR2 SVGAGI. This CDR3 is built from 15 residues. CDR3: CASSYGGQQQETQYF. The DNA of the CDR3 is TGTGCCAGCAGTTATGGGGGACAGCAACAAGAGACCCAGTACTTC.

This clonotype was seen more than once but under ten times. The CDR3 DNA reads TGTGCCAGCAGCCCCGACAGGGAGAAACAGTTCTTC. Protein: CASSPDREKQFF. The chain links TRBV5-4 to TRBJ2-1, with 7 bases lining up with TRBD1. The V and J ends lost 4 bases and 13 bases, in that order; junction bases with no gene match: 8. This CDR3 is built from 12 residues. Germline lookup yields CDR1 SGHNT and CDR2 YYREEE (reference sequence).